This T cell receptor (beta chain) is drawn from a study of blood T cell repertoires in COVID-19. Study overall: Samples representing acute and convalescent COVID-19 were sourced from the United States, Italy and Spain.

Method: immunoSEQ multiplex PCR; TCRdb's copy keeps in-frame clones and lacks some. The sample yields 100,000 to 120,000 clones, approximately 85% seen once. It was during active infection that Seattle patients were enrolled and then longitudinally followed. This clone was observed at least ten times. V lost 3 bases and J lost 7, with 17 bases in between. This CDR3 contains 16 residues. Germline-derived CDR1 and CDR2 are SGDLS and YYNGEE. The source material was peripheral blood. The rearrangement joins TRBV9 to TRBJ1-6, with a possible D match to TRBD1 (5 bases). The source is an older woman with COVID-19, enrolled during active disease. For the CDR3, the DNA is TGTGCCAGCAGCGGGGGCGGAGGGGTCGAGAATTCACCCCTCCACTTT. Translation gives CASSGGGGVENSPLHF.